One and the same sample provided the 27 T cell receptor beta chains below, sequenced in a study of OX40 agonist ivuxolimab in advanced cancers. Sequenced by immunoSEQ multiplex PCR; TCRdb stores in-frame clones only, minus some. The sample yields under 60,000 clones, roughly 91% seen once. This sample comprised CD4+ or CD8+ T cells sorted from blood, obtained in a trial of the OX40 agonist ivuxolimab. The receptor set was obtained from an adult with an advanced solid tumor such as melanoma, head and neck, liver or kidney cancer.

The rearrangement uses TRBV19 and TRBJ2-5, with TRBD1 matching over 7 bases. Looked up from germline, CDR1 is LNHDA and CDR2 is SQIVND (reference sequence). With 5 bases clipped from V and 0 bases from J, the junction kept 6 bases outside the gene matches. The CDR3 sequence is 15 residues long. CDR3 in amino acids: CASSRTGRYQETQYF. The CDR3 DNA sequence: TGTGCCAGTAGTCGGACAGGAAGGTACCAAGAGACCCAGTACTTC.

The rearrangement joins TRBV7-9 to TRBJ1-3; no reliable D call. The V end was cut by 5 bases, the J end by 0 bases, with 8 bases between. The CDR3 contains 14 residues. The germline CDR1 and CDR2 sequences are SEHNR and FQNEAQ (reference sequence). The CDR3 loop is CASSTAVSGNTIYF. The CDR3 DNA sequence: TGTGCCAGCAGCACGGCGGTCTCTGGAAACACCATATATTTT.

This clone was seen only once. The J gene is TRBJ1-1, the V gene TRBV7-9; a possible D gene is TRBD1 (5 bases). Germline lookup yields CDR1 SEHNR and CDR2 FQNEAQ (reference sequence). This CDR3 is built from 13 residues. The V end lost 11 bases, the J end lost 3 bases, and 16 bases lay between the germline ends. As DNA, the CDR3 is TGTGCCGGGTTGCGAGGGGTGGACACTGAAGCTTTCTTT. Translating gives CAGLRGVDTEAFF.

CDR3 protein: CASSTGPWGEQYF. In DNA, the CDR3 is TGTGCCAGCAGTACGGGACCATGGGGCGAGCAGTACTTC. The chain couples TRBV6-1 to TRBJ2-7; D possibly matches TRBD1 or TRBD2 (5 bases each). Germline V CDR1 and CDR2: MNHNS, SASEGT. The length of the CDR3 is 13 residues. V was pared by 5 bases and J by 6 bases, with 14 bases between.

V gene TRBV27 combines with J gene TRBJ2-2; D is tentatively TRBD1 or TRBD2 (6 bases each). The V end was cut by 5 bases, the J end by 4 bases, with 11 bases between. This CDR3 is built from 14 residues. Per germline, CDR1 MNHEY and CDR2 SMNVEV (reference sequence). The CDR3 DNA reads TGTGCCAGCAGTACGGGGGACACCACCGGGGAGCTGTTTTTT. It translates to CASSTGDTTGELFF.

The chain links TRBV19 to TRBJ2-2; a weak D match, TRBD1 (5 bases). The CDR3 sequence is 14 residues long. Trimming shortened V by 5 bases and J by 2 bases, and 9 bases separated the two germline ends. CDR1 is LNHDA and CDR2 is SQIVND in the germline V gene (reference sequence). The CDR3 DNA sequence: TGTGCCAGTAGTCTGGGGCTTAACACCGGGGAGCTGTTTTTT. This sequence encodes CASSLGLNTGELFF. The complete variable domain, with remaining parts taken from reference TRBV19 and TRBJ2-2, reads DGGITQSPKYLFRKEGQNVTLSCEQNLNHDAMYWYRQDPGQGLRLIYYSQIVNDFQKGDIAEGYSVSREKKESFPLTVTSAQKNPTAFYLCASSLGLNTGELFFGEGSRLTVL.

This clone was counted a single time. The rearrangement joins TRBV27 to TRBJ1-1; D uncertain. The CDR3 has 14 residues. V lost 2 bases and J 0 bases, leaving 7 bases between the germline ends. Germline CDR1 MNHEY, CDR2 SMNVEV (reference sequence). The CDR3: CASSLAAMNTEAFF. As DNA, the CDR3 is TGTGCCAGCAGTTTAGCGGCGATGAACACTGAAGCTTTCTTT.

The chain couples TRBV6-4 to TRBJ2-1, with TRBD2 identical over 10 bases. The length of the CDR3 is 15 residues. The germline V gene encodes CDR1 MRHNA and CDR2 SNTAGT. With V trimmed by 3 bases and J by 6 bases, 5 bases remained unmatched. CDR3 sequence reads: CASSELAGGPNEQFF. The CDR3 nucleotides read TGTGCCAGCAGTGAGTTAGCGGGGGGCCCCAATGAGCAGTTCTTC.

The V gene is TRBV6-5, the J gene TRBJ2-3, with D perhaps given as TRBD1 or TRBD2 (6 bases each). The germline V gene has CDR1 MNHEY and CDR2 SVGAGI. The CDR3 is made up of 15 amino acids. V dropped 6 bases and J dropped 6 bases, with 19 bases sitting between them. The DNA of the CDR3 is TGTGCCAGCAGGACCGTCGGGGGCGCGGGGGATACGCAGTATTTT. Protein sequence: CASRTVGGAGDTQYF.

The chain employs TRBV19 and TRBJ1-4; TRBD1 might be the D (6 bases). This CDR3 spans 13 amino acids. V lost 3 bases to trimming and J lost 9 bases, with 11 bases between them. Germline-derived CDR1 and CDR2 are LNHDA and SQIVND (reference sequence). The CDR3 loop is CASSMATGQKLFF. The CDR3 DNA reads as TGTGCCAGTAGTATGGCGACAGGACAAAAACTGTTTTTT.

The CDR3 here is CASSEGTGVSRGEQYF. CDR3 nucleotides: TGTGCCAGCAGTGAGGGGACAGGGGTCTCCCGAGGGGAGCAGTACTTC. This sequence joins TRBV6-1 and TRBJ2-7; TRBD1 aligns across 10 bases. The CDR3 is 16 residues long. Germline trimming cut 3 bases from V and 7 bases from J; bases unmatched to any gene: 12. Per germline, CDR1 MNHNS and CDR2 SASEGT.

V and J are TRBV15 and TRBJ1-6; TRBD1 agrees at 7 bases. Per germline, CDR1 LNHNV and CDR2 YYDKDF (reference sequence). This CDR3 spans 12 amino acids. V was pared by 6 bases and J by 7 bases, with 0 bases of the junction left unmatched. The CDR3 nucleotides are TGTGCCACCAGGACAGGGAATTCACCCCTCCACTTT. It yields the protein CATRTGNSPLHF. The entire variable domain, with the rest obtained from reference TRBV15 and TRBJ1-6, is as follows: DAMVIQNPRYQVTQFGKPVTLSCSQTLNHNVMYWYQQKSSQAPKLLFHYYDKDFNNEADTPDNFQSRRPNTSFCFLDIRSPGLGDTAMYLCATRTGNSPLHFGNGTRLTVT.

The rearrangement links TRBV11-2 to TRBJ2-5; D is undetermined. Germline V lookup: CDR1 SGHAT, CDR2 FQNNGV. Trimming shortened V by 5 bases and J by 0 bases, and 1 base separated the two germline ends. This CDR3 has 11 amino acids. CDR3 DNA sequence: TGTGCCAGCAGCCACCAAGAGACCCAGTACTTC. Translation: CASSHQETQYF.

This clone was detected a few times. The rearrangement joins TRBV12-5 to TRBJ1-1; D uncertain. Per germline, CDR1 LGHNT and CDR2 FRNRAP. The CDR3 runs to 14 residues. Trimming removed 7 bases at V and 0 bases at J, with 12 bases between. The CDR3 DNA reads TGTGCTAGTGCCCCCCCACAGATGAACACTGAAGCTTTCTTT. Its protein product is CASAPPQMNTEAFF.

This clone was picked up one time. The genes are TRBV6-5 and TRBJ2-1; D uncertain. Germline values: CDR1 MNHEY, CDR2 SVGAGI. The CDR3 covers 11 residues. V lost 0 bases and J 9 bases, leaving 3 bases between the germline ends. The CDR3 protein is CASSYSSEQFF. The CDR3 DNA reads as TGTGCCAGCAGTTACTCGTCTGAGCAGTTCTTC.

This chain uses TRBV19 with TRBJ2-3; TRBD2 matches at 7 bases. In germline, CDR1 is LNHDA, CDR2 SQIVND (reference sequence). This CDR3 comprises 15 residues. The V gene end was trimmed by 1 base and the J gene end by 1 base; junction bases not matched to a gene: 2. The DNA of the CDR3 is TGTGCCAGTAGTATAGTTGCGGGGGGCACAGATACGCAGTATTTT. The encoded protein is CASSIVAGGTDTQYF.

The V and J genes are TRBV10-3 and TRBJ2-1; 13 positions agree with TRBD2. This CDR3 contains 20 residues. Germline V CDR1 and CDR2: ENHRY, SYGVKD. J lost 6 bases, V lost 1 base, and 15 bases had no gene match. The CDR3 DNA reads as TGTGCCATCAGTGAGTTGGGGACTAGCGGGGCCCTGCTTCGGGGCAATGAGCAGTTCTTC. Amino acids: CAISELGTSGALLRGNEQFF.

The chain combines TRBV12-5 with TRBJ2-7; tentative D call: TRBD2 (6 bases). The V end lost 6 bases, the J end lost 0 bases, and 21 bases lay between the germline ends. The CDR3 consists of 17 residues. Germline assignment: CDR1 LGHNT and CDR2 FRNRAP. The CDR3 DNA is TGTGCTAGTGGGGGGGGAGTCCTCTTTTCCAGCTCCTACGAGCAGTACTTC. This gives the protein CASGGGVLFSSSYEQYF.

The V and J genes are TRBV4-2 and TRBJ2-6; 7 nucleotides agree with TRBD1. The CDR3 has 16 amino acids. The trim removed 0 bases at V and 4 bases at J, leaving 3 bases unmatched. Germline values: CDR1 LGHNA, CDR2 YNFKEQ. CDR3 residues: CASSQEGGSGANVLTF. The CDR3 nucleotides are TGTGCCAGCAGCCAAGAAGGGGGCTCCGGGGCCAACGTCCTGACTTTC.

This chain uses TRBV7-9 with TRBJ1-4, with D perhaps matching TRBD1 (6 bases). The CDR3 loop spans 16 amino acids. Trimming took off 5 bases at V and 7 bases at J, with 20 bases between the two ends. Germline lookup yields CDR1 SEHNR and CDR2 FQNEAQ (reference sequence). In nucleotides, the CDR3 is TGTGCCAGCAGCCCACCAAACAGGGTAGGAAGTGAAAAACTGTTTTTT. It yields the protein CASSPPNRVGSEKLFF.

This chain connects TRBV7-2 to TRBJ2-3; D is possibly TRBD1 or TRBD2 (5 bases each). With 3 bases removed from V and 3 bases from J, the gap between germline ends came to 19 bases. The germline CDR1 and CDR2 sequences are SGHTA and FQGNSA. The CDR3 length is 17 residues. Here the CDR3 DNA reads TGTGCCAGCAGCTTGTACCCGGGCCCCGGGGCGACAGATACGCAGTATTTT. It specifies CASSLYPGPGATDTQYF.

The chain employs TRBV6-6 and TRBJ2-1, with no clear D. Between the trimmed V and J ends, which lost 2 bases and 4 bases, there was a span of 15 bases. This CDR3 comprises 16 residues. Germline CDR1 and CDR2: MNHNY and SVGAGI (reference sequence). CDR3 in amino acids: CASSYEVGLAYNEQFF. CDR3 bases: TGTGCCAGCAGTTACGAAGTCGGTTTGGCTTACAATGAGCAGTTCTTC.

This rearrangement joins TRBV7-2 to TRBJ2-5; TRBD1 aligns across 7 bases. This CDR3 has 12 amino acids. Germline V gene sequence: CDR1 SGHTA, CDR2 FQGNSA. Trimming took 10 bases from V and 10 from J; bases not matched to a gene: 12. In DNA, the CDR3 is TGTGCCAAACGACAGGGATACGCCGTCCAGTACTTC. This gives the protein CAKRQGYAVQYF.

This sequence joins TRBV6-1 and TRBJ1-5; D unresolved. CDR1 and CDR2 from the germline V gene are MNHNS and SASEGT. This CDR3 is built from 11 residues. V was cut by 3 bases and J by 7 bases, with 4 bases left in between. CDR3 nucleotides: TGTGCCAGCAGTGAGGGACAGCCCCAGCATTTT. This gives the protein CASSEGQPQHF.

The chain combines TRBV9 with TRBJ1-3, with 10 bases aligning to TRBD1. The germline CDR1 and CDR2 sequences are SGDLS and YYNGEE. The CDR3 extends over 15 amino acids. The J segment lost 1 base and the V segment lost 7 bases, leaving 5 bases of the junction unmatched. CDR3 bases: TGTGCCAGCGGGACAGGGGAATTTTCTGGAAACACCATATATTTT. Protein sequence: CASGTGEFSGNTIYF. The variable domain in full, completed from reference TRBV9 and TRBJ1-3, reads DSGVTQTPKHLITATGQRVTLRCSPRSGDLSVYWYQQSLDQGLQFLIQYYNGEERAKGNILERFSAQQFPDLHSELNLSSLELGDSALYFCASGTGEFSGNTIYFGEGSWLTVV.

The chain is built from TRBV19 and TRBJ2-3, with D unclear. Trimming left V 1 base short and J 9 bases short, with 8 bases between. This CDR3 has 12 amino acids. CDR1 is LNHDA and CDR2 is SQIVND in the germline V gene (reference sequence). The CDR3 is CASSIALDTQYF. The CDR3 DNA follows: TGTGCCAGTAGTATAGCGTTGGACACGCAGTATTTT.

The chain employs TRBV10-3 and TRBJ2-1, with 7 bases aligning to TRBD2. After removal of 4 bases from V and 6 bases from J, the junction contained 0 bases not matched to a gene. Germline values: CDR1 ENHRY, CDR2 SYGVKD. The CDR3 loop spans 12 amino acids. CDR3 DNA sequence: TGTGCCATCAGTGCTAGCGGCAATGAGCAGTTCTTC. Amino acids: CAISASGNEQFF.